The 19 T cell receptor beta chains in this list originate from one sample, sequenced in a study of cytomegalovirus exposure and HLA in healthy donors (dated by TCRdb to about 2017). The library was generated by the immunoSEQ multiplex PCR assay. A mixture of 60 forward primers for TCR Vbeta segments and 13 reverse primers for TCR Jbeta segments was used in the multiplex PCR. TCRdb obtained this table from immuneACCESS and retained in-frame rearrangements with V and J assigned. These tables miss some clones; where compared with another copy, unresolved V genes account for less than half of the shortfall, and the remainder is unexplained. This sample gives around 200,000 clones in total; roughly 80% of them show up just once. Jointly, the top ten make up 1.6% of the sample. What was sequenced was PBMCs. The receptors were gathered from a woman aged 18-29 years in good health and CMV-seronegative.

Turning to this clone: One end of the junction varies from germline; a read error may be responsible. The chain uses TRBV7-9 and TRBJ1-5; D is ambiguous. Germline values: CDR1 SEHNR, CDR2 FQNEAQ (reference sequence). The CDR3 sequence is 12 residues long. The CDR3 DNA follows: TGTGCCGGCAGCTTAGCAGCACAGCCCCAGCATTTT. Its translation: CAGSLAAQPQHF.

The gene calls are TRBV5-1 and TRBJ2-5; possible D gene TRBD1, 6 bases. Trimming removed 5 bases from V and 4 bases from J, with 15 bases in between. The CDR3 contains 14 residues. CDR1 and CDR2 from the germline V gene are SGHRS and YFSETQ. In DNA form, the CDR3 reads TGCGCCAGCAGGGATACAGGGTCGGCAGAGACCCAGTACTTC. This encodes CASRDTGSAETQYF.

Only one count was recorded for this clone. The chain links TRBV27 to TRBJ1-4; perhaps TRBD1 as D (6 bases). The CDR3 covers 15 residues. CDR1 is MNHEY, CDR2 SMNVEV, per germline (reference sequence). Deletions cut 5 bases from V and 4 bases from J, with 14 bases between. The CDR3 region is CASSSLGTHNEKLFF. In DNA, the CDR3 is TGTGCCAGCAGTAGCCTTGGGACACATAATGAAAAACTGTTTTTT.

There are a few counts of this clone. The chain carries TRBV19 and TRBJ2-7; TRBD2 agrees at 11 bases. The CDR3 runs to 16 residues. CDR1 LNHDA and CDR2 SQIVND come from the germline V gene (reference sequence). V shed 6 bases, J shed 4 bases, and the junction held 11 bases outside the gene matches. Here the CDR3 reads CASSAGRLAGGYEQYF. In nucleotides, the CDR3 is TGTGCCAGTAGCGCTGGAAGGCTAGCGGGGGGATACGAGCAGTACTTC.

The rearrangement links TRBV2 to TRBJ1-2; D is perhaps TRBD1 (5 bases). The CDR3 covers 14 residues. Germline V lookup: CDR1 SNHLY, CDR2 FYNNEI. V gave up 1 base and J gave up 5 bases, with 11 bases separating them. The CDR3 DNA sequence: TGTGCCAGCAGTGAAGAGGGGATGCGATATGGCTACACCTTC. Amino acids: CASSEEGMRYGYTF. Looking up the rest from reference TRBV2 and TRBJ1-2 gives the full variable domain: EPEVTQTPSHQVTQMGQEVILRCVPISNHLYFYWYRQILGQKVEFLVSFYNNEISEKSEIFDDQFSVERPDGSNFTLKIRSTKLEDSAMYFCASSEEGMRYGYTFGSGTRLTVV.

The chain carries TRBV28 and TRBJ2-7; D is unresolved. V lost 3 bases to trimming and J lost 6 bases, with 21 bases between them. The CDR3 covers 16 residues. Germline lookup yields CDR1 MDHEN and CDR2 SYDVKM. The CDR3 bases are TGTGCCAGCAGTTTGCGTGGAGCGATCCTTCCTAGCGAGCAGTACTTC. This translates into CASSLRGAILPSEQYF.

The DNA for the CDR3 is TGTGCCAGCAGCCCTGATAGGACTAGTCTGTACTTC. Translating gives CASSPDRTSLYF. The chain has TRBV7-3 and TRBJ2-5; TRBD2 aligns across 7 bases. Germline loops: CDR1 SGHTA, CDR2 FQGTGA. The CDR3 is 12 amino acids. J lost 13 bases, V lost 5 bases, and 10 bases had no gene match.

The gene calls are TRBV15 and TRBJ2-1; 7 bases line up with TRBD2. The V gene end was trimmed by 8 bases and the J gene end by 0 bases; junction bases not matched to a gene: 13. Germline assignment: CDR1 LNHNV and CDR2 YYDKDF (reference sequence). The CDR3 consists of 17 residues. CDR3 protein: CATSGSVSGDSYNEQFF. The CDR3 bases are TGTGCCACCTCCGGGTCCGTAAGCGGGGACTCCTACAATGAGCAGTTCTTC.

This clone was detected only once. V gene TRBV11-2 combines with J gene TRBJ2-4; 10 bases match TRBD2. With 1 base clipped from V and 2 bases from J, the junction kept 11 bases outside the gene matches. CDR1 and CDR2 from the germline V gene are SGHAT and FQNNGV. This CDR3 has 19 residues. CDR3 amino acids: CASSLGGPTSGSPKNIQYF. DNA for the CDR3: TGTGCCAGCAGCTTAGGGGGACCGACTAGCGGGTCTCCCAAAAACATTCAGTACTTC.

V and J are TRBV7-3 and TRBJ2-5; D is perhaps TRBD2 (6 bases). CDR3 length equals 15 residues. The ends were cut back, 0 bases at V and 4 bases at J, with 12 bases in the middle. Germline V gene sequence: CDR1 SGHTA, CDR2 FQGTGA. The CDR3 loop reads CASSLTPGTRETQYF. The CDR3 DNA sequence: TGTGCCAGCAGCTTAACCCCAGGGACTCGAGAGACCCAGTACTTC.

The V call is TRBV27, the J call TRBJ2-5, with TRBD1 matching 7 bases. The CDR3 extends over 17 amino acids. Germline loops: CDR1 MNHEY, CDR2 SMNVEV (reference sequence). V lost 3 bases and J lost 5; bases outside the gene matches: 15. CDR3: CASSFLTGNLGMETQYF. As DNA, the CDR3 is TGTGCCAGCAGTTTTCTGACAGGGAATCTGGGTATGGAGACCCAGTACTTC.

The chain joins TRBV28 to TRBJ1-1; D ambiguous. V was shortened by 1 base and J by 4 bases, with 13 bases between the two germline ends. The CDR3 length is 15 residues. Germline V gives CDR1 MDHEN, CDR2 SYDVKM. CDR3 loop: CASSLSWLTLTEAFF. DNA for the CDR3: TGTGCCAGCAGTTTATCGTGGCTGACTCTCACTGAAGCTTTCTTT.

This chain uses TRBV28 with TRBJ2-1; 11 bases fit TRBD2. V shed 6 bases and J 4 bases; nucleotides not matched to a gene: 8. The germline gives CDR1 MDHEN, CDR2 SYDVKM. This CDR3 spans 16 amino acids. The CDR3 coding sequence is TGTGCCAGCAGCCCGGCGGGACTAGCGGTATACAATGAGCAGTTCTTC. This sequence encodes CASSPAGLAVYNEQFF.

The chain links TRBV25-1 to TRBJ2-2, with TRBD1 identical over 8 bases. In germline, CDR1 is MGHDK, CDR2 SYGVNS. The CDR3 covers 16 residues. The V gene end was trimmed by 4 bases and the J gene end by 6 bases; junction bases not matched to a gene: 10. For the CDR3, the DNA is TGTGCCAGCAGTGGACAGGGGCACGATGGGGCCGGGGAGCTGTTTTTT. Encoded protein: CASSGQGHDGAGELFF.

The chain is built from TRBV19 and TRBJ2-5; 8 bases fit TRBD1. CDR3 length: 14 amino acids. V was pared by 7 bases and J by 4 bases, with 8 bases of the junction left unmatched. Germline-derived CDR1 and CDR2 are LNHDA and SQIVND (reference sequence). The CDR3 nucleotides read TGTGCCAGTACGGACAGGGTAAGGGGAGAGACCCAGTACTTC. Residues: CASTDRVRGETQYF.

The V and J genes are TRBV7-2 and TRBJ1-2; TRBD1 matches at 7 bases. Germline V gene sequence: CDR1 SGHTA, CDR2 FQGNSA. V dropped 6 bases and J dropped 4; count of bases not matched to a gene: 8. The CDR3 contains 14 residues. CDR3 in DNA: TGTGCCAGCAGTCCGGACAGGAACACCTATGGCTACACCTTC. Its translation: CASSPDRNTYGYTF. The full variable domain, in which reference TRBV7-2 and TRBJ1-2 provide the parts outside the CDR3, is GAGVSQSPSNKVTEKGKDVELRCDPISGHTALYWYRQSLGQGLEFLIYFQGNSAPDKSGLPSDRFSAERTGGSVSTLTIQRTQQEDSAVYLCASSPDRNTYGYTFGSGTRLTVV.

Remarks on this clone: The conserved closing phenylalanine or tryptophan is absent in this CDR3, likely reflecting a read error. This chain links TRBV4-3 with TRBJ1-1, with TRBD1 matching over 8 bases. V lost 4 bases, J lost 4 bases, and 5 bases stayed unmatched. This CDR3 is built from 14 residues. Germline V lookup: CDR1 LGHNA, CDR2 YSLEER. CDR3 DNA: TGCGCCAGCAGCCGAGGGGGACAGGTCACTGAAGCTTTCGTT. Translation: CASSRGGQVTEAFV.

This rearrangement joins TRBV15 to TRBJ1-5; D gene unclear. V was clipped by 0 bases and J by 2 bases, with 11 bases between them. The CDR3 has 16 amino acids. CDR1 and CDR2 from the germline V gene are LNHNV and YYDKDF (reference sequence). The CDR3 sequence: CATSRDAAVGNQPQHF. CDR3 bases: TGTGCCACCAGCAGAGATGCGGCGGTGGGCAATCAGCCCCAGCATTTT.

The V and J genes are TRBV6-1 and TRBJ1-1; TRBD1 agrees at 8 bases. V was pared by 5 bases and J by 4 bases, with 9 bases of the junction left unmatched. Looked up from germline, CDR1 is MNHNS and CDR2 is SASEGT. The CDR3 consists of 15 residues. Here the CDR3 DNA reads TGTGCCAGCAGTACCCGGACAGGGATGGCCACTGAAGCTTTCTTT. Protein product: CASSTRTGMATEAFF.